This T cell receptor (beta chain) originates from a study of blood T cell repertoires in COVID-19. The wider study: Sample material is recorded as cDNA or gDNA derived from T cells, B-cell-depleted T cells, or PBMCs.

Assay: immunoSEQ multiplex PCR; the TCRdb copy retains only in-frame clones and omits some. The table lists some 190,000 clones, about 91% of them singletons. The length of the CDR3 is 14 residues. The sequenced material came from PBMCs or T cells enriched from blood (not recorded which). The TCR originated in a woman in her forties with acute COVID-19. The chain recombines TRBV21-1 with TRBJ2-1; the table assigns TRBD1, which was not confirmed against the DNA. TRBV21-1 is termed a pseudogene. The CDR3 DNA follows: TGTGCCAGCAAGGACAGGATGAGGGACAATGAGCAGTTCTTC. Protein: CASKDRMRDNEQFF.